One and the same sample provided the 20 T cell receptor beta chains below, sequenced in a study of T cell responses to AZD1222 COVID-19 vaccine. Using immunoSEQ multiplex PCR, the repertoire was profiled, and TCRdb retains in-frame clones only, with some absent. Of 150,000 or so clones listed, less than 95% were seen once; the top ten hold about 1.4%. Material: peripheral blood, obtained on day 0 of AZD1222 vaccination. The receptors originated from an adult in good health.

The chain links TRBV7-2 to TRBJ1-5; D is ambiguous. The CDR3 is 14 amino acids. CDR1 and CDR2 (germline): SGHTA, FQGNSA. V was pared by 5 bases and J by 1 base, with 9 bases between. The CDR3 DNA sequence: TGTGCCAGCAGCCTCGGTCTGAGCAATCAGCCCCAGCATTTT. Translation gives CASSLGLSNQPQHF.

The rearrangement links TRBV7-9 to TRBJ2-7; a possible D gene is TRBD2 (5 bases). This CDR3 region has 14 residues. V was pared by 4 bases and J by 3 bases, with 13 bases between. The germline gives CDR1 SEHNR, CDR2 FQNEAQ (reference sequence). The CDR3 sequence is CASSSPAGDYEQYF. For the CDR3, the DNA is TGTGCCAGCAGCTCCCCTGCGGGTGACTACGAGCAGTACTTC.

Of note for this clone: The same CDR3 can be traced to other DNA sequences in this sample. V usage is TRBV7-2 and J usage is TRBJ1-5; D ambiguous. CDR3 size: 14 residues. CDR1 SGHTA and CDR2 FQGNSA come from the germline V gene. V was trimmed by 1 base and J by 3 bases, leaving 7 bases between them. CDR3 loop: CASSLGVPNQPQHF. CDR3 DNA: TGTGCCAGCAGCTTAGGAGTCCCCAATCAGCCCCAGCATTTT.

The chain recombines TRBV21-1 with TRBJ2-3; the table gives TRBD2 as D, unverified against the DNA. TRBV21-1 represents a pseudogene. The CDR3 spans 17 residues. The CDR3, as DNA: TGTGCCAGCAGCCCTCTGGGGGGGGACGGGACAAAGGATACGCAGTATTTT. It yields the protein CASSPLGGDGTKDTQYF.

The chain carries TRBV2 and TRBJ1-1; D might be TRBD1 (5 bases). The length of the CDR3 is 15 residues. Germline-derived CDR1 and CDR2 are SNHLY and FYNNEI. With 4 bases removed from V and 4 bases from J, the gap between germline ends came to 16 bases. The CDR3 DNA reads TGTGCCAGCAGTGGGGGGTGGGGCGACAGCACTGAAGCTTTCTTT. It specifies CASSGGWGDSTEAFF.

This clone was observed once. One junction end does not reproduce the germline sequence, and a read error may be involved. The chain carries TRBV28 and TRBJ2-7; tentatively, D is TRBD2 (5 bases). This CDR3 spans 14 amino acids. From germline, CDR1 is MDHEN and CDR2 SYDVKM. The DNA for the CDR3 is TGTGCCAGCAGTTTAAGCCGGGGTGTCTACGGGCAGTACTTC. Protein sequence: CASSLSRGVYGQYF.

The chain uses TRBV5-1 and TRBJ2-5; perhaps TRBD2 as D (5 bases). The CDR3 is 17 residues long. CDR1 and CDR2 from the germline V gene are SGHRS and YFSETQ. The V end was cut by 0 bases, the J end by 1 base, with 16 bases between. The CDR3, as DNA: TGCGCCAGCAGCTTGGGGGGAGTGGGGAGCCTCCAAGAGACCCAGTACTTC. This translates into CASSLGGVGSLQETQYF. Full variable domain (missing parts from reference TRBV5-1 and TRBJ2-5): KAGVTQTPRYLIKTRGQQVTLSCSPISGHRSVSWYQQTPGQGLQFLFEYFSETQRNKGNFPGRFSGRQFSNSRSEMNVSTLELGDSALYLCASSLGGVGSLQETQYFGPGTRLLVL.

The V call is TRBV4-3, the J call TRBJ1-2; the D is unclear. The germline gives CDR1 LGHNA, CDR2 YSLEER. This CDR3 contains 14 residues. Trimming shortened V by 0 bases and J by 4 bases, and 9 bases separated the two germline ends. The CDR3 DNA is TGCGCCAGCAGCCAAGATCGAGTTTCCTATGGCTACACCTTC. Its translation: CASSQDRVSYGYTF.

This chain links TRBV10-3 with TRBJ1-5; TRBD1 matches at 7 bases. V shed 4 bases and J 3 bases; nucleotides not matched to a gene: 6. The CDR3 covers 15 residues. Germline V gives CDR1 ENHRY, CDR2 SYGVKD. CDR3 residues: CAISGGGTVNQPQHF. The CDR3 DNA is TGTGCCATCAGTGGCGGGGGGACAGTCAATCAGCCCCAGCATTTT.

The chain couples TRBV5-1 to TRBJ1-2, with TRBD1 matching 7 bases. CDR1 is SGHRS, CDR2 YFSETQ, per germline. The CDR3 is 13 amino acids. J was trimmed by 5 bases and V by 2 bases; bases with no gene match: 3. CDR3 protein: CASSLSTGYGYTF. In nucleotides, the CDR3 is TGCGCCAGCAGCTTATCGACAGGGTATGGCTACACCTTC. Using reference TRBV5-1 and TRBJ1-2 for the parts outside the CDR3, the full variable domain is KAGVTQTPRYLIKTRGQQVTLSCSPISGHRSVSWYQQTPGQGLQFLFEYFSETQRNKGNFPGRFSGRQFSNSRSEMNVSTLELGDSALYLCASSLSTGYGYTFGSGTRLTVV.

The chain recombines TRBV2 with TRBJ1-5; D unclear. The CDR3 has 11 amino acids. The germline V gene encodes CDR1 SNHLY and CDR2 FYNNEI. V was pared by 1 base and J by 14 bases, with 9 bases between. The CDR3 DNA sequence: TGTGCCAGCAGTGAAGGGTATCAGGAGCATTTT. Protein product: CASSEGYQEHF.

On this clone itself: Other DNA sequences in this sample translate to the same CDR3. The gene calls are TRBV5-1 and TRBJ1-5; TRBD1 matches at 10 bases. V gave up 5 bases and J gave up 2 bases; unmatched junction bases: 4. The CDR3 is made up of 15 amino acids. Germline CDR1 is SGHRS and CDR2 is YFSETQ. The CDR3 loop reads CASSLGTGGNQPQHF. CDR3 coding DNA: TGCGCCAGCAGTTTAGGGACAGGGGGCAATCAGCCCCAGCATTTT.

The genes are TRBV7-2 and TRBJ1-5, with TRBD1 as a possible D gene (6 bases). The CDR3 is 13 residues long. Trimming left V 5 bases short and J 8 bases short, with 13 bases between. Germline V CDR1 and CDR2: SGHTA, FQGNSA. For the CDR3, the DNA is TGTGCCAGCAGCGTTAACAGGGATAAGCCCCAGCATTTT. This gives the protein CASSVNRDKPQHF.

The rearrangement joins TRBV3-1 (or the pseudogene TRBV3-2) to TRBJ2-1, with D possibly being TRBD2 (5 bases). The V end lost 0 bases, the J end lost 3 bases, and 12 bases lay between the germline ends. In germline, CDR1 is LGHDT, CDR2 YNNKEL (reference sequence). The CDR3 sequence is 16 residues long. The CDR3, as DNA: TGTGCCAGCAGCCAAGATCACAGCGGAGGCTACAATGAGCAGTTCTTC. Translated: CASSQDHSGGYNEQFF.

The chain has TRBV30 and TRBJ2-1, with 10 positions matching TRBD2. Germline CDR1 is GTSNPN and CDR2 is SVGIG (reference sequence). The CDR3 has 18 amino acids. With 0 bases clipped from V and 8 bases from J, the junction kept 16 bases outside the gene matches. The CDR3 region is CAWSVPAGGPVIIDEQFF. The CDR3, as DNA: TGTGCCTGGAGTGTACCAGCGGGAGGGCCGGTAATAATCGATGAGCAGTTCTTC.

As DNA, the CDR3 is TGTGCCAGCAGCTTAGTAGGGGGCGTGAACACTGAAGCTTTCTTT. It specifies CASSLVGGVNTEAFF. The V call is TRBV7-9, the J call TRBJ1-1; 7 bases line up with TRBD1. Germline V gives CDR1 SEHNR, CDR2 FQNEAQ (reference sequence). The CDR3 runs 15 residues. Trimming took 1 base from V and 0 from J; bases not matched to a gene: 2. The entire variable domain, with the rest obtained from reference TRBV7-9 and TRBJ1-1, is as follows: DTGVSQNPRHKITKRGQNVTFRCDPISEHNRLYWYRQTLGQGPEFLTYFQNEAQLEKSRLLSDRFSAERPKGSFSTLEIQRTEQGDSAMYLCASSLVGGVNTEAFFGQGTRLTVV.

This clone came up once. The chain links TRBV30 to TRBJ1-2; TRBD1 matches at 9 bases. This CDR3 is 14 amino acids long. Germline V CDR1 and CDR2: GTSNPN, SVGIG (reference sequence). V was clipped by 1 base and J by 4 bases; unmatched bases: 4. CDR3 sequence: CAWSGTGVIYGYTF. DNA for the CDR3: TGTGCCTGGAGTGGGACAGGGGTGATCTATGGCTACACCTTC.

The J gene is TRBJ1-5, the V gene TRBV30; D gene unclear. Between the trimmed V and J ends, which lost 1 base and 2 bases, there was a span of 12 bases. This CDR3 comprises 15 residues. CDR1 and CDR2 (germline): GTSNPN, SVGIG (reference sequence). CDR3 bases: TGTGCCTGGAGTGAGGGATATGGCGGCAATCAGCCCCAGCATTTT. Translated, it gives CAWSEGYGGNQPQHF.

This chain links TRBV5-5 with TRBJ1-6, with D maybe TRBD1 (6 bases). The germline V and J ends were trimmed by 1 base and 7 bases, with 18 bases remaining between them. From germline, CDR1 is SGHKS and CDR2 YYEKEE (reference sequence). The CDR3 runs 17 residues. The CDR3 DNA sequence: TGTGCCAGCAGCTTGTTAGGACAGTCAAGGGGAAATTCACCCCTCCACTTT. This encodes CASSLLGQSRGNSPLHF.

The rearrangement joins TRBV10-1 to TRBJ2-1; D gene ambiguous. V lost 3 bases and J lost 4, with 10 bases in between. This CDR3 has 14 amino acids. Germline CDR1 reads WNHNN; CDR2 reads SYGVQD (reference sequence). CDR3 sequence: CASSEGLPYNEQFF. The CDR3 region has the DNA TGCGCCAGCAGTGAAGGGCTACCGTACAATGAGCAGTTCTTC.